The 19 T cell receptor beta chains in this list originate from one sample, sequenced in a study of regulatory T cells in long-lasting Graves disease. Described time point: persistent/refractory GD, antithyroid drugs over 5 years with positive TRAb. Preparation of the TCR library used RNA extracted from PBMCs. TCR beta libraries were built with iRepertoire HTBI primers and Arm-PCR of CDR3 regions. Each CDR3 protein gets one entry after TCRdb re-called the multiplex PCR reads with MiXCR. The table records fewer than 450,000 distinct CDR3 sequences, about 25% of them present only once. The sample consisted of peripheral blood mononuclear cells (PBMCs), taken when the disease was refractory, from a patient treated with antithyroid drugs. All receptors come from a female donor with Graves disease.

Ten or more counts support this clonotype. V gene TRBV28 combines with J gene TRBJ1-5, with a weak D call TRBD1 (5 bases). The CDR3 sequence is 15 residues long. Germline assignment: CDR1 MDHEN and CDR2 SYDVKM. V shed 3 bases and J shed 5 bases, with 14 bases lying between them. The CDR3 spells CASSFQWGMYQPQHF. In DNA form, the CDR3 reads TGTGCCAGCAGTTTTCAGTGGGGGATGTATCAGCCCCAGCATTTT.

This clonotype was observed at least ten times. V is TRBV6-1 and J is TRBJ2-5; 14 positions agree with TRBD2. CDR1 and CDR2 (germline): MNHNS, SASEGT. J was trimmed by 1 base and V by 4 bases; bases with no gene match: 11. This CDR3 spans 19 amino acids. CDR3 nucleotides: TGTGCCAGCAGTGCCGTGACTAGCGGGAGGGCCAACCGCCAAGAGACCCAGTACTTC. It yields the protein CASSAVTSGRANRQETQYF.

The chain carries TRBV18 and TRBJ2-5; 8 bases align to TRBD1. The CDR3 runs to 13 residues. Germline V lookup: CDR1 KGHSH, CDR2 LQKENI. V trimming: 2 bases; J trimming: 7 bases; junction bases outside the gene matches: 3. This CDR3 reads CASSPDRGGTQYF. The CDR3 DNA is TGTGCCAGCTCACCAGACAGGGGAGGGACCCAGTACTTC.

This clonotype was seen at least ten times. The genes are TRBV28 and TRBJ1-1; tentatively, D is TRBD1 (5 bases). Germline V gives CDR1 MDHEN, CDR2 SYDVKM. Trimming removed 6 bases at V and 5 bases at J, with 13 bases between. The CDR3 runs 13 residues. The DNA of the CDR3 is TGTGCCAGCAGCGGGAGCAGGGATACTGAAGCTTTCTTT. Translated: CASSGSRDTEAFF.

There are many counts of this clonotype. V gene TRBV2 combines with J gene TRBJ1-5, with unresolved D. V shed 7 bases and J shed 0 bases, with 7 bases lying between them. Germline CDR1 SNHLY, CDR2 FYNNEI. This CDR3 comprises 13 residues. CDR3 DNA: TGTGCCAGCACAGTTGATAGCAATCAGCCCCAGCATTTT. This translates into CASTVDSNQPQHF.

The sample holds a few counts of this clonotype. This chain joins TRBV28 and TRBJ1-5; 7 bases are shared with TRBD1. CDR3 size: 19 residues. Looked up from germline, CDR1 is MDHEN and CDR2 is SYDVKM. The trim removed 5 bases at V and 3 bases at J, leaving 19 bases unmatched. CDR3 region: CASSPPAGGILVINQPQHF. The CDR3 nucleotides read TGTGCCAGCAGTCCCCCAGCAGGGGGAATTTTAGTCATCAATCAGCCCCAGCATTTT.

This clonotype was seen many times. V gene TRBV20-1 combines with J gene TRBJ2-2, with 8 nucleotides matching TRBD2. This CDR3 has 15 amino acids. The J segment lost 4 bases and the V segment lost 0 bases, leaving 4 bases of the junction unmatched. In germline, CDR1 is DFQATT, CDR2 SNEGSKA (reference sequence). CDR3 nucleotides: TGCAGTGCTAGAGATCCGAGCGGGAGCACCGGGGAGCTGTTTTTT. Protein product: CSARDPSGSTGELFF.

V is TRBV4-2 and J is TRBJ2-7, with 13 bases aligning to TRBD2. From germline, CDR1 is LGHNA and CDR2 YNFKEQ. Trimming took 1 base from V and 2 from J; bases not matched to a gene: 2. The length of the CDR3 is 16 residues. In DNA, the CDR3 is TGTGCCAGCAGCCAAGTTGGGACTAGCGGGACCTACGAGCAGTACTTC. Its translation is CASSQVGTSGTYEQYF.

The CDR3: CASSSEGGAGANVLTF. CDR3 DNA: TGCGCCAGCAGCTCCGAGGGGGGGGCTGGGGCCAACGTCCTGACTTTC. The genes are TRBV5-1 and TRBJ2-6; the D gene is possibly TRBD2 (7 bases). CDR3 length equals 16 residues. Germline CDR1 reads SGHRS; CDR2 reads YFSETQ. Trimming removed 3 bases from V and 2 bases from J, with 12 bases in between.

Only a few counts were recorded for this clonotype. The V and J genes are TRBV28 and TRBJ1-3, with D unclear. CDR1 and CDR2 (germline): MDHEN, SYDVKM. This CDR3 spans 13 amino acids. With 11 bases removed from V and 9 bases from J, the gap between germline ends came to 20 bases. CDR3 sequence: CALRSPRHPTIYF. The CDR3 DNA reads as TGTGCCCTACGGTCCCCAAGACATCCCACCATATATTTT.

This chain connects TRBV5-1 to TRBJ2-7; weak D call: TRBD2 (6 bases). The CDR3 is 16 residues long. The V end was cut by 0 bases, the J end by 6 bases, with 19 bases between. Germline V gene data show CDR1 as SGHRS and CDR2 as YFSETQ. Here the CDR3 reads CASSLGRGSPVAEQYF. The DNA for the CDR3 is TGCGCCAGCAGCTTGGGGAGGGGATCCCCGGTTGCCGAGCAGTACTTC.

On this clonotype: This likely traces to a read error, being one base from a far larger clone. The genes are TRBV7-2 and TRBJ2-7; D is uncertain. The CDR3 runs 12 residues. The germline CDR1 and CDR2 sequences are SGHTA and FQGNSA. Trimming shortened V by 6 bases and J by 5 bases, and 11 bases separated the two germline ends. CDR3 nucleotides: TGTGCCAGCAGTACCCAGGCCCACGAGCAGTACTTC. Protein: CASSTQAHEQYF.

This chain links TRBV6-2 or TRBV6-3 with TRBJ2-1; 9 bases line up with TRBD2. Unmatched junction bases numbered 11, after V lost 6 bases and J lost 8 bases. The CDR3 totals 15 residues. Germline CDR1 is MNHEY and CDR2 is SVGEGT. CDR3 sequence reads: CASSHAASGTHEQFF. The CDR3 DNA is TGTGCCAGCAGCCACGCGGCTAGCGGGACTCATGAGCAGTTCTTC.

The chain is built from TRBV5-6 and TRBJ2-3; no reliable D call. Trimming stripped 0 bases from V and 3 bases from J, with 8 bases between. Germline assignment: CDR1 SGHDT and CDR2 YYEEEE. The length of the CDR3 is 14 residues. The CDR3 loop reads CASSLDARTDTQYF. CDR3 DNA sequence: TGTGCCAGCAGCTTGGACGCCAGGACAGATACGCAGTATTTT.

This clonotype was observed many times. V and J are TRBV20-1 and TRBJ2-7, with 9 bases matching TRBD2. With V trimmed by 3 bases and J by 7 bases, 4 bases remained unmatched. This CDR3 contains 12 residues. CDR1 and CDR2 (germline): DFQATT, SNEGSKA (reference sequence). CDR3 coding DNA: TGCAGTGCTAGCCTAGCGGGAACGGAGCAGTACTTC. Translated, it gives CSASLAGTEQYF.

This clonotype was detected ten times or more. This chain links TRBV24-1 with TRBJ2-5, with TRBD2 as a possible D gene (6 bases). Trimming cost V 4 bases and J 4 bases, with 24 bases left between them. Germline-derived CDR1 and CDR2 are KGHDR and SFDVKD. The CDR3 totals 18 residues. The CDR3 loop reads CATSDPTSFPATIETQYF. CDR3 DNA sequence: TGTGCCACCAGTGACCCTACTAGCTTCCCGGCTACAATAGAGACCCAGTACTTC.

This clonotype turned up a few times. The CDR3 DNA is TGTGCCAGCAGCTTAGGGAGAACAGGCCTACAAGAGACCCAGTACTTC. Amino acid sequence: CASSLGRTGLQETQYF. The rearrangement uses TRBV7-8 and TRBJ2-5, with D perhaps matching TRBD1 (5 bases). The CDR3 sequence is 16 residues long. Germline V gives CDR1 SGHVS, CDR2 FQNEAQ. Between the trimmed V and J ends, which lost 1 base and 2 bases, there was a span of 14 bases. The variable domain in full, with the rest retrieved from reference TRBV7-8 and TRBJ2-5, is GAGVSQSPRYKVAKRGQDVALRCDPISGHVSLFWYQQALGQGPEFLTYFQNEAQLDKSGLPSDRFFAERPEGSVSTLKIQRTQQEDSAVYLCASSLGRTGLQETQYFGPGTRLLVL.

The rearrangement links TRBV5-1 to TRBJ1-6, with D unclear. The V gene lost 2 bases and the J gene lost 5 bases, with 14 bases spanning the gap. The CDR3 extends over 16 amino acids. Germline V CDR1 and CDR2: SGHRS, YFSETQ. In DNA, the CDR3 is TGCGCCAGCAGCTTCGCCCGGGGTCGCGATAATTCACCCCTCCACTTT. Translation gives CASSFARGRDNSPLHF.

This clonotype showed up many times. Here the CDR3 reads CASSLPGPGSEQYF. The CDR3 bases are TGCGCCAGCAGCTTACCGGGACCAGGGTCCGAGCAGTACTTC. The chain combines TRBV5-1 with TRBJ2-7; D may be TRBD1 or TRBD2 (5 bases each). This CDR3 is built from 14 residues. CDR1 is SGHRS, CDR2 YFSETQ, per germline. V was pared by 2 bases and J by 6 bases, with 15 bases between.